This T cell receptor beta chain appears in the sequencing data of a study of blood T cell repertoires in COVID-19. Study background: The study drew acute and convalescent COVID-19 samples from the United States, Italy and Spain.

This CDR3 comprises 16 residues. Original data processing: Amplification of reference gene primers was used by the study to estimate nucleated cell counts. Libraries were prepared by immunoSEQ multiplex PCR; TCRdb keeps only in-frame clonotypes and omits some of them. For V, J and clone size, that table is used; D and trimming come from the DNA. The data contain roughly 320,000 clones, just under 90% of them seen just once; the ten biggest clones take up over 5.5%. Seattle patients were enrolled while actively infected and followed longitudinally. Sequenced material: peripheral blood. The chain recombines TRBV21-1 with TRBJ2-7; the D call in the table, TRBD2, was not verified against the DNA. TRBV21-1 is termed a pseudogene. The TCR originated in a woman between 50 and 59 years old with COVID-19, enrolled during active disease. The CDR3, as DNA: TGTGCCAGCAGCAACCCCAGGACTACCCTAACCTACGAGCAGTACTTC. The encoded protein is CASSNPRTTLTYEQYF.